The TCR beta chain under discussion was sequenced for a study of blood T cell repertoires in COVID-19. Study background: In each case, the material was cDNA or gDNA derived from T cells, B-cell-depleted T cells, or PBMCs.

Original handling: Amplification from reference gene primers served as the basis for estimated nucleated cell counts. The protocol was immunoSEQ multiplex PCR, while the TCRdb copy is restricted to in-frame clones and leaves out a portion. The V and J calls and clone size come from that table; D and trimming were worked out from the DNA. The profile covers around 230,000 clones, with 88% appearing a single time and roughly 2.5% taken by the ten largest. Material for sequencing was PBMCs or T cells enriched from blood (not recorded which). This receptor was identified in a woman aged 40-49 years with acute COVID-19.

DNA of the CDR3: TGTGCCAGCAGTAGGAGGGGCATGGACACCATATATTTT. The encoded protein is CASSRRGMDTIYF. The chain uses TRBV27 and TRBJ1-3; tentatively, D is TRBD1 (5 bases). Trimming removed 5 bases from V and 8 bases from J, with 13 bases in between. CDR3 length: 13 residues. CDR1 is MNHEY, CDR2 SMNVEV, per germline (reference sequence).